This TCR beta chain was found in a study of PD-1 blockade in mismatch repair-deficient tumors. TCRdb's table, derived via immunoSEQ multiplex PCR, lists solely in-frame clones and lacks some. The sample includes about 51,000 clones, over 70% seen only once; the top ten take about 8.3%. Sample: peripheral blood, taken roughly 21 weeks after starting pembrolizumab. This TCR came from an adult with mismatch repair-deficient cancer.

Written as DNA, the CDR3 is TGCGCCAGCAGCCCCCGTCGGTGGGGAGCTAGCGGGAGTGTAACAGATACGCAGTATTTT. Translation gives CASSPRRWGASGSVTDTQYF. The rearrangement joins TRBV5-1 to TRBJ2-3; 10 nucleotides match TRBD2. The ends lost 4 bases at V and 3 bases at J; junction bases unmatched: 20. CDR3 size: 20 residues. Germline V gene sequence: CDR1 SGHRS, CDR2 YFSETQ.